A selection of T cell receptor beta chains follows, all from one sample in a study of T cells after yellow fever vaccination. From the 5' RACE reads, TCRdb called clonotypes with MiXCR, one entry per CDR3 protein. Of a few hundred thousand distinct CDR3 sequences listed, 3.6% are singletons. The source was PBMCs, collected 15 days after the yellow fever booster vaccination. The receptors come from a man aged 18 to 29 who received the YFV17D yellow fever vaccine. Both conserved end residues are part of each CDR3. Fields, in order: D gene, clone size, J gene, V gene, CDR3 protein, CDR3 DNA. The D gene is left open where the match is weak. Rows give clone size only sometimes, using once, few, many, or a class for an expanded clone.

NA many TRBJ2-3 TRBV10-3 CAISETNTDTQYF TGTGCCATCAGTGAGACAAACACAGATACGCAGTATTTT
NA many TRBJ2-1 TRBV24-1 CATSEVWGQGVSNEQFF TGTGCCACCAGTGAGGTATGGGGTCAGGGAGTCAGCAATGAGCAGTTCTTC
TRBD1 few TRBJ1-2 TRBV19 CASSFDRELDGYTF TGTGCCAGTAGTTTCGACAGGGAATTGGATGGCTACACCTTC
NA few TRBJ2-3 TRBV14 CASTEGWADTQYF TGTGCCAGCACGGAGGGGTGGGCGGATACGCAGTATTTT
TRBD2 many TRBJ2-1 TRBV5-1 CASKAGGIYNEQFF TGCGCCAGCAAGGCGGGGGGGATCTACAATGAGCAGTTCTTC
NA many TRBJ2-1 TRBV20-1 CSAEELGDEQFF TGCAGTGCTGAGGAACTGGGGGATGAGCAGTTCTTC
NA many TRBJ2-7 TRBV5-1 CASRRRDTAYEQYF TGCGCCAGCCGACGCAGGGACACCGCCTACGAGCAGTACTTC
TRBD2 many TRBJ2-7 TRBV27 CASSSAGSGAYEQYF TGTGCCAGCAGTTCCGCGGGGAGCGGGGCCTACGAGCAGTACTTC
NA many TRBJ1-2 TRBV19 CASSIFGSGIYGYTF TGTGCCAGTAGTATCTTCGGGTCAGGGATCTATGGCTACACCTTC
TRBD1 many TRBJ2-7 TRBV12-3/TRBV12-4 CASSPTGDEQYF TGTGCCAGCAGCCCGACAGGGGACGAGCAGTACTTC
TRBD2 many TRBJ2-7 TRBV12-3/TRBV12-4 CASSTGTSFYEQYF TGTGCCAGCAGTACCGGGACTAGCTTTTACGAGCAGTACTTC
TRBD1 many TRBJ2-5 TRBV20-1 CSAGTGRQETQYF TGCAGTGCAGGGACAGGGAGACAAGAGACCCAGTACTTC
NA NA TRBJ2-7 TRBV7-6 CASSFRQYYEQYF TGTGCCAGCAGCTTCAGGCAGTACTACGAGCAGTACTTC
NA many TRBJ1-1 TRBV9 CASSVEPDFSTEAFF TGTGCCAGCAGCGTGGAACCGGACTTTTCCACTGAAGCTTTCTTT
NA many TRBJ2-7 TRBV6-6 CASLSVTEQYF TGTGCCAGCCTTTCCGTGACCGAGCAGTACTTC
TRBD2 many TRBJ2-2 TRBV5-1 CASSLVGLPANTGELFF TGCGCCAGCAGCTTGGTGGGACTACCTGCGAACACCGGGGAGCTGTTTTTT
TRBD2 many TRBJ2-1 TRBV20-1 CSADSGGADEQFF TGCAGTGCTGATAGCGGGGGGGCCGATGAGCAGTTCTTC
TRBD1 few TRBJ2-3 TRBV19 CASSKRTGGIGDTQYF TGTGCCAGTAGTAAGCGGACAGGGGGGATTGGAGATACGCAGTATTTT
NA many TRBJ1-1 TRBV27 CASSSPNDRSEAFF TGTGCCAGCAGTTCCCCGAATGACAGATCTGAAGCTTTCTTT
NA many TRBJ2-1 TRBV5-1 CASSVTGLRSYEQFF TGCGCCAGCAGCGTCACGGGACTCCGGAGCTATGAGCAGTTCTTC
NA many TRBJ1-5 TRBV5-1 CASSLTSNQPQHF TGCGCCAGCAGCTTGACCAGTAATCAGCCCCAGCATTTT
NA many TRBJ1-1 TRBV5-1 CASGTAETLPEAFF TGCGCCAGCGGAACAGCCGAGACCTTGCCTGAAGCTTTCTTT
NA many TRBJ1-2 TRBV6-6 CASSYGRGADTF TGTGCCAGCAGTTACGGCCGGGGAGCGGACACCTTC
NA many TRBJ2-5 TRBV20-1 CSARDTRIVF TGCAGTGCTAGAGATACCCGGATCGTCTTC
TRBD2 many TRBJ2-3 TRBV15 CATSRGLAGRQYF TGTGCCACCAGCAGGGGACTAGCGGGGAGGCAGTATTTT
NA many TRBJ1-5 TRBV4-1 CASSQGAGNPQPQHF TGCGCCAGCAGCCAAGGAGCAGGGAATCCTCAGCCCCAGCATTTT
TRBD1 many TRBJ2-1 TRBV4-1 CASSQRGLSNEQFF TGCGCCAGCAGCCAAAGGGGGCTCTCCAATGAGCAGTTCTTC
NA many TRBJ1-2 TRBV27 CASRHRDRNYGYTF TGTGCCAGCAGACACAGGGACCGTAACTATGGCTACACCTTC
NA many TRBJ1-6 TRBV6-5 CASTPQGRYNSPLHF TGTGCCAGCACACCCCAGGGCAGATATAATTCACCCCTCCACTTT
NA NA TRBJ2-2 TRBV24-1 CATSDLHGTGELFF TGTGCCACCAGTGATTTGCACGGCACCGGGGAGCTGTTTTTT
NA many TRBJ2-3 TRBV5-5 CASSLEAGNWADTQYF TGTGCCAGCAGCTTGGAGGCAGGGAATTGGGCAGATACGCAGTATTTT
NA many TRBJ1-2 TRBV7-9 CASSLGKTANYGYTF TGTGCCAGCAGCTTAGGAAAGACAGCAAACTATGGCTACACCTTC
NA many TRBJ1-5 TRBV7-8 CASSPRTDSNQPQHF TGTGCCAGCAGCCCCAGGACAGATAGCAATCAGCCCCAGCATTTT
NA many TRBJ2-2 TRBV9 CASSVGGNTGELFF TGTGCCAGCAGCGTCGGGGGAAACACCGGGGAGCTGTTTTTT
TRBD1 many TRBJ1-5 TRBV30 CAWSGDRSYLSNQPQHF TGTGCCTGGAGTGGGGACAGGAGTTACCTTAGCAATCAGCCCCAGCATTTT
NA many TRBJ2-3 TRBV27 CASSFRNTDTQYF TGTGCCAGCAGTTTTAGGAATACAGATACGCAGTATTTT
NA many TRBJ2-3 TRBV18 CASSPDEDTQYF TGTGCCAGCTCACCTGACGAGGATACGCAGTATTTT
NA many TRBJ1-5 TRBV20-1 CSARDPADPYQPQHF TGCAGTGCTAGAGATCCGGCAGACCCCTATCAGCCCCAGCATTTT
NA many TRBJ2-5 TRBV5-5 CASSLPGTGKGETQYF TGTGCCAGCAGCCTACCAGGGACGGGGAAGGGAGAGACCCAGTACTTC
TRBD2 many TRBJ2-5 TRBV5-1 CASALGTSGGLQETQYF TGCGCCAGCGCACTCGGGACTAGCGGGGGTTTGCAAGAGACCCAGTACTTC
TRBD2 NA TRBJ2-3 TRBV10-3 CAIKGGGTDTQYF TGTGCCATCAAAGGCGGGGGTACAGATACGCAGTATTTT
NA many TRBJ2-1 TRBV7-9 CAGSLADRIWQFF TGTGCCGGCAGCTTAGCGGACAGAATTTGGCAGTTCTTC
TRBD1 many TRBJ2-7 TRBV20-1 CSARDGTGGTYEQYF TGCAGTGCTAGAGACGGGACAGGGGGGACCTACGAGCAGTACTTC
NA many TRBJ2-7 TRBV5-6 CASSPRGVRKLYEQYF TGTGCCAGCAGTCCGCGTGGGGTCCGAAAACTCTACGAGCAGTACTTC
NA many TRBJ2-7 TRBV11-2 CASSNLGEKRAYEQYF TGTGCCAGCAGCAACCTCGGTGAGAAGCGGGCGTATGAGCAGTACTTC
NA many TRBJ2-1 TRBV18 CASSPGTYPGREQFF TGTGCCAGCTCACCAGGGACATACCCTGGGCGTGAGCAGTTCTTC
TRBD1 many TRBJ2-1 TRBV5-4 CASSFSPDRDNNEQFF TGTGCCAGCAGCTTTTCACCGGACAGGGATAACAATGAGCAGTTCTTC
TRBD2 many TRBJ2-7 TRBV3-1 CASSQNSGGGYEQYF TGTGCCAGCAGCCAAAATAGCGGGGGGGGCTACGAGCAGTACTTC
NA many TRBJ1-1 TRBV7-2 CASRAGYLNSEAFF TGTGCCAGCAGGGCAGGGTACTTGAACTCTGAAGCTTTCTTT
NA many TRBJ2-7 TRBV20-1 CSAHREGSYEQYF TGCAGTGCCCACCGAGAGGGCTCCTACGAGCAGTACTTC
NA many TRBJ1-2 TRBV10-3 CAISDPGRDNYGYTF TGTGCCATCAGTGATCCGGGACGGGATAACTATGGCTACACCTTC
NA many TRBJ1-2 TRBV7-9 CASSSGPASNYGYTF TGTGCCAGCAGCTCGGGGCCGGCCTCCAACTATGGCTACACCTTC